The 21 T cell receptor beta chains listed next were all sequenced from one sample in a study of T cells after yellow fever vaccination. TCRdb re-called the 5' RACE reads with MiXCR, one entry per CDR3 protein. The sample consists of 320,000 or so distinct CDR3 sequences, less than 9.5% of them appearing once. This specimen consisted of PBMCs, obtained around 45 days after the first yellow fever vaccination. These receptors were collected from a man aged 18 to 29 who received the YFV17D yellow fever vaccine.

This clonotype was seen only a few times. The chain is built from TRBV18 and TRBJ2-1; 7 bases are a match to TRBD1. J lost 4 bases, V lost 4 bases, and 10 bases had no gene match. The CDR3 is made up of 16 amino acids. From germline, CDR1 is KGHSH and CDR2 LQKENI. The chain's CDR3 is CASSRTSGQDYNEQFF. The CDR3 DNA is TGTGCCAGCTCACGTACCTCCGGACAGGATTACAATGAGCAGTTCTTC.

This chain links TRBV20-1 with TRBJ2-1; 7 bases line up with TRBD1. The germline V gene encodes CDR1 DFQATT and CDR2 SNEGSKA (reference sequence). The CDR3 runs 11 residues. Losses at the gene ends were 6 bases for V and 9 bases for J; bases not matched to a gene: 5. The CDR3 sequence: CSATQGIEQFF. CDR3 DNA sequence: TGCAGTGCGACACAGGGGATTGAGCAGTTCTTC.

This sequence joins TRBV4-1 and TRBJ1-2; 7 nucleotides align to TRBD1. Trimming removed 0 bases from V and 6 bases from J; junction bases left unmatched: 1. Germline V gene sequence: CDR1 MGHRA, CDR2 YSYEKL. CDR3 length: 13 amino acids. The CDR3 sequence is CASSQDTGDGYTF. CDR3 sequence (DNA): TGCGCCAGCAGCCAAGATACAGGGGATGGCTACACCTTC.

This clonotype was observed at least ten times. The J gene is TRBJ2-1, the V gene TRBV3-1; D may be TRBD2 (5 bases). The CDR3 is made up of 14 amino acids. Germline CDR1 is LGHDT and CDR2 is YNNKEL (reference sequence). V gave up 1 base and J gave up 6 bases, with 10 bases separating them. The CDR3 protein is CASSQGLEGNEQFF. The CDR3, as DNA: TGTGCCAGCAGCCAAGGGCTAGAGGGCAATGAGCAGTTCTTC.

This chain uses TRBV2 with TRBJ1-2; 7 bases map to TRBD1. The CDR3 spans 14 residues. Germline-derived CDR1 and CDR2 are SNHLY and FYNNEI. J lost 2 bases, V lost 5 bases, and 5 bases had no gene match. CDR3 sequence reads: CASSRQGENYGYTF. Here the CDR3 DNA reads TGTGCCAGCAGTCGGCAGGGGGAGAACTATGGCTACACCTTC. Together with reference TRBV2 and TRBJ1-2, the CDR3 gives the full variable domain: EPEVTQTPSHQVTQMGQEVILRCVPISNHLYFYWYRQILGQKVEFLVSFYNNEISEKSEIFDDQFSVERPDGSNFTLKIRSTKLEDSAMYFCASSRQGENYGYTFGSGTRLTVV.

In this sample, this clonotype turned up a few times. The chain employs TRBV5-4 and TRBJ1-6, with 8 bases lining up with TRBD1. The ends lost 4 bases at V and 0 bases at J; junction bases unmatched: 6. Germline loops: CDR1 SGHNT, CDR2 YYREEE (reference sequence). The CDR3 sequence is 17 residues long. The CDR3: CASSRTGLDSYNSPLHF. The CDR3, as DNA: TGTGCCAGCAGCAGGACAGGGTTGGACTCCTATAATTCACCCCTCCACTTT.

Worth noting for this clonotype: This may be a read error: a much more frequent sequence differs by one nucleotide. The chain carries TRBV6-1 and TRBJ1-1; D is unresolved. This CDR3 region has 13 residues. V was pared by 6 bases and J by 1 base, with 9 bases between. From germline, CDR1 is MNHNS and CDR2 SASEGT. Here the CDR3 reads CASSLKGNTEAFF. The CDR3 region has the DNA TGTGCCAGCAGCCTGAAGGGGAACACTGAAGCTTTCTTT.

This clonotype was seen more than once but under ten times. J is TRBJ1-4 and V is TRBV12-3 or TRBV12-4; 10 nucleotides agree with TRBD1. This CDR3 is 16 amino acids long. Trimming removed 2 bases from V and 8 bases from J; junction bases left unmatched: 8. The CDR3 is CASSLWTGGSEEKLFF. The CDR3 DNA reads TGTGCCAGCAGTTTATGGACAGGGGGATCCGAGGAAAAACTGTTTTTT.

This clonotype occurred many times. The chain couples TRBV5-1 to TRBJ2-1; D might be TRBD2 (6 bases). This CDR3 comprises 14 residues. In germline, CDR1 is SGHRS, CDR2 YFSETQ. V was shortened by 0 bases and J by 7 bases, with 11 bases between the two germline ends. CDR3 DNA: TGCGCCAGCAGCTTGGCCGGGACTCAGAATGAGCAGTTCTTC. Translated, it gives CASSLAGTQNEQFF.

The rearrangement links TRBV5-6 to TRBJ2-1; D is possibly TRBD2 (7 bases). This CDR3 spans 14 amino acids. Germline values: CDR1 SGHDT, CDR2 YYEEEE. V was cut by 0 bases and J by 8 bases, with 12 bases left in between. CDR3 region: CASSLARGGYEQFF. The CDR3 nucleotides are TGTGCCAGCAGCTTGGCGCGCGGGGGCTATGAGCAGTTCTTC.

The chain links TRBV12-3 or TRBV12-4 to TRBJ1-2; D gene ambiguous. Between the trimmed V and J ends, which lost 2 bases and 10 bases, there was a span of 11 bases. CDR3 length: 12 residues. CDR3 sequence reads: CASSLYDSLYTF. In nucleotides, the CDR3 is TGTGCCAGCAGTTTATATGACTCCCTCTACACCTTC.

This clonotype was recorded at least ten times. The chain recombines TRBV6-1 with TRBJ1-1, with 8 positions matching TRBD1. CDR1 and CDR2 (germline): MNHNS, SASEGT. The CDR3 spans 13 residues. The J segment lost 6 bases and the V segment lost 9 bases, leaving 9 bases of the junction unmatched. CDR3 nucleotide sequence: TGTGCCAGTGGTGACAGGGGTCAGGCTGAAGCTTTCTTT. This translates into CASGDRGQAEAFF.

J is TRBJ1-6 and V is TRBV20-1; 10 positions match TRBD1. The CDR3 totals 16 residues. Germline V gene sequence: CDR1 DFQATT, CDR2 SNEGSKA (reference sequence). V trimming: 3 bases; J trimming: 10 bases; junction bases outside the gene matches: 12. The CDR3 region is CSASRRRTGGFSPLHF. The CDR3, as DNA: TGCAGTGCTAGCAGACGAAGGACAGGGGGGTTCTCACCCCTCCACTTT.

This clonotype was seen a handful of times. The chain employs TRBV12-3 or TRBV12-4 and TRBJ2-5; 9 positions agree with TRBD1. J lost 5 bases, V lost 3 bases, and 4 bases had no gene match. The CDR3 extends over 14 amino acids. The CDR3 DNA sequence: TGTGCCAGCAGTTTTGGACAGGGGATGGAGACCCAGTACTTC. Its translation: CASSFGQGMETQYF.

This clonotype was detected only a few times. The V call is TRBV5-5, the J call TRBJ2-5, with D uncertain. V was clipped by 4 bases and J by 4 bases, with 11 bases between them. Germline CDR1 SGHKS, CDR2 YYEKEE (reference sequence). This CDR3 has 13 amino acids. For the CDR3, the DNA is TGTGCCAGCAGCCCCCTAGGAGCAGAGACCCAGTACTTC. Translation: CASSPLGAETQYF. Full variable domain (outside the CDR3, taken from reference TRBV5-5 and TRBJ2-5): DAGVTQSPTHLIKTRGQQVTLRCSPISGHKSVSWYQQVLGQGPQFIFQYYEKEERGRGNFPDRFSARQFPNYSSELNVNALLLGDSALYLCASSPLGAETQYFGPGTRLLVL.

This clonotype was recorded a few times. The V call is TRBV29-1, the J call TRBJ2-5; unclear D gene. This CDR3 is 11 amino acids long. Trimming took 7 bases from V and 1 from J, leaving 7 bases between them. Per germline, CDR1 SQVTM and CDR2 ANQGSEA. The CDR3 is CSALVQETQYF. The CDR3 DNA reads as TGCAGCGCGCTCGTCCAAGAGACCCAGTACTTC.

This clonotype was detected a few times. This chain joins TRBV4-2 and TRBJ1-5; D possibly corresponds to TRBD1 (6 bases). Germline V lookup: CDR1 LGHNA, CDR2 YNFKEQ. V gave up 0 bases and J gave up 3 bases, with 9 bases separating them. The CDR3 extends over 15 amino acids. The CDR3 loop reads CASSQDRGPNQPQHF. For the CDR3, the DNA is TGTGCCAGCAGCCAAGATCGGGGGCCCAATCAGCCCCAGCATTTT.

This clonotype was detected ten times or more. The chain has TRBV5-1 and TRBJ2-5; D gene ambiguous. This CDR3 has 14 amino acids. The germline CDR1 and CDR2 sequences are SGHRS and YFSETQ. Between the trimmed V and J ends, which lost 0 bases and 2 bases, there was a span of 8 bases. This CDR3 reads CASSLGNGQETQYF. CDR3 bases: TGCGCCAGCAGCTTGGGCAACGGACAAGAGACCCAGTACTTC. The whole variable domain, filled in from reference TRBV5-1 and TRBJ2-5, reads KAGVTQTPRYLIKTRGQQVTLSCSPISGHRSVSWYQQTPGQGLQFLFEYFSETQRNKGNFPGRFSGRQFSNSRSEMNVSTLELGDSALYLCASSLGNGQETQYFGPGTRLLVL.

J is TRBJ1-2 and V is TRBV4-3, with D uncertain. The CDR3 loop spans 15 amino acids. V was pared by 0 bases and J by 4 bases, with 12 bases between. Germline V gives CDR1 LGHNA, CDR2 YSLEER. CDR3 loop: CASSQDAVKGYGYTF. DNA of the CDR3: TGCGCCAGCAGCCAAGATGCAGTTAAGGGCTATGGCTACACCTTC.

This clonotype has just a few counts. V usage is TRBV6-1 and J usage is TRBJ1-3; no definite D call. In germline, CDR1 is MNHNS, CDR2 SASEGT. CDR3 size: 15 residues. V lost 9 bases and J lost 0, with 15 bases in between. Here the CDR3 DNA reads TGTGCCAGTACCGTGGGGAGTAGCTCTGGAAACACCATATATTTT. The encoded protein is CASTVGSSSGNTIYF.

This clonotype was recorded a few times. One junction end disagrees with the germline gene, perhaps due to a read error. The chain recombines TRBV7-7 with TRBJ2-2, with 10 nucleotides matching TRBD1. CDR3 length equals 15 residues. CDR1 is SSHAT, CDR2 FNYEAQ, per germline (reference sequence). CDR3 protein: CASSSGTGATGELFF. The CDR3 coding sequence is TGTGCTAGCAGCTCCGGGACAGGGGCCACCGGGGAGCTGTTTTTT.